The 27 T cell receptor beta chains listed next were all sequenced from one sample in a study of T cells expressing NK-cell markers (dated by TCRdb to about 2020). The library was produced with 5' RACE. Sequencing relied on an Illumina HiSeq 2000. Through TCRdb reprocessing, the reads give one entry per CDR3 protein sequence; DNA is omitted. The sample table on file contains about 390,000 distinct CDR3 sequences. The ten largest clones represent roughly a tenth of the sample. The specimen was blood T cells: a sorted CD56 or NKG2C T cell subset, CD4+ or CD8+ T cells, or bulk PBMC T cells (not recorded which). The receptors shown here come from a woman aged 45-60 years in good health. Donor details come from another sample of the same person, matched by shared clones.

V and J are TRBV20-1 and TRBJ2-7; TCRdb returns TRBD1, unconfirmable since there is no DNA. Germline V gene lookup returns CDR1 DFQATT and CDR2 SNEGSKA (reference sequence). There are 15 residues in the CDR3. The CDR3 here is CSASNIGQGINEQYF.

CDR3 loop: CASTSSGNSYNEQFF. The rearrangement uses TRBV12-3 or TRBV12-4 and TRBJ2-1; TCRdb lists TRBD2, though no DNA is available to test this call. The CDR3 contains 15 residues.

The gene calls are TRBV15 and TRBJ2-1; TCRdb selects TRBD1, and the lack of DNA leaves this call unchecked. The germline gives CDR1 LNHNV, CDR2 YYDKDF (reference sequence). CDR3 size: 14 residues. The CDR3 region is CATSLWYRVDEQFF.

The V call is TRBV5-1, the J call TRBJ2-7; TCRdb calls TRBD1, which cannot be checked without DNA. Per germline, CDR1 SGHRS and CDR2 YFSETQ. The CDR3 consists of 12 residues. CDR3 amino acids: CASKGTPTEQYF.

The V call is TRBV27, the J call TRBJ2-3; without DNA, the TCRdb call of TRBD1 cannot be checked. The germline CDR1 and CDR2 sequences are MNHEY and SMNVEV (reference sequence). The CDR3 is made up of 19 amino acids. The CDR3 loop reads CASTSLNPNPGRKTDTQYF.

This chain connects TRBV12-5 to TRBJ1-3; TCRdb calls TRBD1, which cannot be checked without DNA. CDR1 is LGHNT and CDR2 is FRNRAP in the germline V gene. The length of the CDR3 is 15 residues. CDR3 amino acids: CASGTGQGARNTIYF. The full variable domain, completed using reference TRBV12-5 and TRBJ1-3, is DARVTQTPRHKVTEMGQEVTMRCQPILGHNTVFWYRQTMMQGLELLAYFRNRAPLDDSGMPKDRFSAEMPDATLATLKIQPSEPRDSAVYFCASGTGQGARNTIYFGEGSWLTVV.

CDR3 sequence: CASSQDGRFEEKLFF. V usage is TRBV14 and J usage is TRBJ1-4. From germline, CDR1 is SGHDN and CDR2 FVKESK. The CDR3 contains 15 residues.

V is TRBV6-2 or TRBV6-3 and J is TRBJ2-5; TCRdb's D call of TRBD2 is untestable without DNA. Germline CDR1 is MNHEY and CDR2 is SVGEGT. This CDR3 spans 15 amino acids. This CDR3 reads CASTLAGVLQETQYF.

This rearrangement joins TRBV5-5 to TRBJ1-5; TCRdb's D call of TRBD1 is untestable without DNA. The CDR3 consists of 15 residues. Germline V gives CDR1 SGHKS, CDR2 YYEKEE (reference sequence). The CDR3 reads CASSAGTGRNQPQHF.

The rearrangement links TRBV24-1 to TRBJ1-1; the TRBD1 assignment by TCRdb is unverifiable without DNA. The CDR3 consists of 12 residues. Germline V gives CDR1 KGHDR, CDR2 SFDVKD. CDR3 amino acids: CATFVPRGEAFF.

CDR3 sequence: CACSKSGGYNEQFF. V gene TRBV12-3 or TRBV12-4 combines with J gene TRBJ2-1; TCRdb lists TRBD1, though no DNA is available to test this call. The CDR3 length is 14 residues.

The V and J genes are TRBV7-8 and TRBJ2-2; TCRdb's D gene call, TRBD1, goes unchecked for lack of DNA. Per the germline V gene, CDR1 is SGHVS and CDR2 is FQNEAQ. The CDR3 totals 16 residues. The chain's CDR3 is CASSEGFGTGTGELFF.

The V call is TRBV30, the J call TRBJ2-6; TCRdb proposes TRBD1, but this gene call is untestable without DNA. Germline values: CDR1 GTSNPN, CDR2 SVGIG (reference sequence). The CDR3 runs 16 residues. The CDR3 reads CAWRRGRLAGANVLTF.

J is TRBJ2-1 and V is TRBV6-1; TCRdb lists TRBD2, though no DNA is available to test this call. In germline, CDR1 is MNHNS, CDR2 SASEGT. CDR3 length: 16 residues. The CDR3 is CASSGPPGGSYNEQFF.

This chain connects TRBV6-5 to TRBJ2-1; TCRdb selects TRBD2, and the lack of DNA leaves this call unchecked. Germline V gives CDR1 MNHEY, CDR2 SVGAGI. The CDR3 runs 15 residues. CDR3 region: CASRHLAGGYNEQFF.

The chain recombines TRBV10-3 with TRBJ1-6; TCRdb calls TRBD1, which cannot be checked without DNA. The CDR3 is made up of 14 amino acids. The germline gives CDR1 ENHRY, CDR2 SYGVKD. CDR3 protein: CAIKPGTGESPLHF.

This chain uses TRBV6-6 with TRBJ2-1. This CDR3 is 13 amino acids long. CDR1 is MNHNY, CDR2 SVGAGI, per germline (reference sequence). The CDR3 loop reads CASSSGIPNEQFF.

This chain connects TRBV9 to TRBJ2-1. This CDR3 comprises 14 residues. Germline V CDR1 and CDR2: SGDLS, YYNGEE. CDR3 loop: CASSAGPGLNEQFF.

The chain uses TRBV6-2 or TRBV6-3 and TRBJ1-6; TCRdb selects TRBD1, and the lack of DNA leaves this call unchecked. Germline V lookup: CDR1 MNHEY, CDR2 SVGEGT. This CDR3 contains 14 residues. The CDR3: CASSGGPRNSPLHF.

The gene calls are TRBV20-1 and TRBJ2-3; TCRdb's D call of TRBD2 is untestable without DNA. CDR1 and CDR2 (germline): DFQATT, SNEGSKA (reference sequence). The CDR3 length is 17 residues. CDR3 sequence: CSAEMASGMGEVDTQYF.

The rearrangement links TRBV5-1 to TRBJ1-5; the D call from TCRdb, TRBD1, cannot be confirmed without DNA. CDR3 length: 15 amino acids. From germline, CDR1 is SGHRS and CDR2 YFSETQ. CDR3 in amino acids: CASSLSDSSNQPQHF.

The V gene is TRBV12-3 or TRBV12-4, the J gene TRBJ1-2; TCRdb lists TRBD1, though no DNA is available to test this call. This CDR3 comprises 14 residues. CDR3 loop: CAGARGPHTYGYTF.

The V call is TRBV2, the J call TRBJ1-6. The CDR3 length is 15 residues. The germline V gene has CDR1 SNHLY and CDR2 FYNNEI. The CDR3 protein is CASGSPWRTDSPLHF. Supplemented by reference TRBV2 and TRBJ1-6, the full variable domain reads EPEVTQTPSHQVTQMGQEVILRCVPISNHLYFYWYRQILGQKVEFLVSFYNNEISEKSEIFDDQFSVERPDGSNFTLKIRSTKLEDSAMYFCASGSPWRTDSPLHFGNGTRLTVT.

CDR3 residues: CASSLKSTGGKFF. The J gene is TRBJ2-1, the V gene TRBV12-3 or TRBV12-4; TCRdb's D call, TRBD1, is unchecked because there is no DNA. The CDR3 totals 13 residues.

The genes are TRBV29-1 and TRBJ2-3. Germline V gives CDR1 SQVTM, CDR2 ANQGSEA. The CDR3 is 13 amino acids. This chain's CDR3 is CSVDSPSTDTQYF.

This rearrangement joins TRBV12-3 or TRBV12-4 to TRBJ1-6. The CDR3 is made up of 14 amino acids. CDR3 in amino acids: CASSFVGDNSPLHF.

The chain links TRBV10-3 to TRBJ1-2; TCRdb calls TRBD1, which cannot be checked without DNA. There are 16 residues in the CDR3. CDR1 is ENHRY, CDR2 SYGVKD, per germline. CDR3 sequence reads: CAISDLGRRANYGYTF.